These 22 T cell receptor beta chains came from one sample sequenced in a study of T cell responses to AZD1222 COVID-19 vaccine. The repertoire was sequenced with immunoSEQ multiplex PCR; TCRdb's copy has only in-frame clones and lacks some. The table includes roughly 160,000 clones, 85% to 90% detected once. The starting material was peripheral blood, obtained on day 0 of AZD1222 vaccination. These receptors were obtained from an adult in good health.

This clone was seen more than once but under ten times. The chain joins TRBV5-5 to TRBJ2-5; D gene uncertain. Trimming stripped 0 bases from V and 1 base from J, with 7 bases between. The CDR3 is 14 residues long. The germline CDR1 and CDR2 sequences are SGHKS and YYEKEE (reference sequence). CDR3 sequence (DNA): TGTGCCAGCAGCTTGGGCAGTGCCCAAGAGACCCAGTACTTC. It encodes CASSLGSAQETQYF.

The V and J genes are TRBV15 and TRBJ2-6; no reliable D call. This CDR3 spans 19 amino acids. Germline V lookup: CDR1 LNHNV, CDR2 YYDKDF (reference sequence). V dropped 0 bases and J dropped 1 base, with 16 bases sitting between them. As DNA, the CDR3 is TGTGCCACCAGCAGAGACCTCCGGGCCAGATTTTCTGGGGCCAACGTCCTGACTTTC. This encodes CATSRDLRARFSGANVLTF.

The rearrangement joins TRBV21-1 to TRBJ2-7. TRBV21-1 is described as a pseudogene. This CDR3 has 14 residues. CDR3 DNA: TGTGCCAGCAGCAAAGCGGAACGTAGTTTGGAGCAGTACGTC. Translating it yields CASSKAERSLEQYV.

Here the CDR3 DNA reads TGTGCCAGCATCTCAGGGGGTAGGACTGAAGCTTTCTTT. Translated: CASISGGRTEAFF. The chain carries TRBV6-5 and TRBJ1-1, with 7 positions matching TRBD1. Germline loops: CDR1 MNHEY, CDR2 SVGAGI. This CDR3 is built from 13 residues. The junction had 7 bases not matched to a gene; V was cut back by 7 bases and J by 5 bases.

The chain combines TRBV6-5 with TRBJ1-3; no definite D call. This CDR3 has 14 residues. Per the germline V gene, CDR1 is MNHEY and CDR2 is SVGAGI. The ends were cut back, 6 bases at V and 0 bases at J, with 9 bases in the middle. As DNA, the CDR3 is TGTGCCAGCAGCTCGACCATCTCTGGAAACACCATATATTTT. It codes for CASSSTISGNTIYF.

A single count supports this clone. The V and J genes are TRBV7-6 and TRBJ2-5; TRBD1 agrees at 10 bases. V shed 5 bases, J shed 6 bases, and the junction held 6 bases outside the gene matches. Germline CDR1 SGHVS, CDR2 FNYEAQ. The CDR3 is 14 residues long. The CDR3 DNA follows: TGTGCCAGCAGCCTTGGGACAGGGGAACAGACCCAGTACTTC. Translating gives CASSLGTGEQTQYF.

This clone has just one count. The V and J genes are TRBV7-2 and TRBJ2-5; 7 bases agree with TRBD1. The length of the CDR3 is 14 residues. Unmatched junction bases numbered 3, after V lost 5 bases and J lost 0 bases. Germline V lookup: CDR1 SGHTA, CDR2 FQGNSA. CDR3 sequence reads: CASSKTGNQETQYF. CDR3 DNA sequence: TGTGCCAGCAGCAAGACAGGGAACCAAGAGACCCAGTACTTC.

This clone was seen only a few times. This chain uses TRBV28 with TRBJ1-3, with D unresolved. Trimming cost V 3 bases and J 0 bases, with 9 bases left between them. In germline, CDR1 is MDHEN, CDR2 SYDVKM. This CDR3 comprises 15 residues. CDR3 DNA sequence: TGTGCCAGCAGTTTTCCCGTAAGCTCTGGAAACACCATATATTTT. Amino acid sequence: CASSFPVSSGNTIYF.

This sequence joins TRBV5-8 and TRBJ2-3; D gene uncertain. The CDR3 sequence is 12 residues long. Germline lookup yields CDR1 SGHTS and CDR2 YDEGEE. V was pared by 5 bases and J by 3 bases, with 7 bases between. The CDR3 DNA reads TGTGCCAGCAGACCCTGGACAGATACGCAGTATTTT. Its translation is CASRPWTDTQYF.

This clone has more than one count but fewer than ten. The genes are TRBV30 and TRBJ2-7, with D maybe TRBD1 (6 bases). V was trimmed by 4 bases and J by 1 base, leaving 11 bases between them. The CDR3 is 13 amino acids. The germline gives CDR1 GTSNPN, CDR2 SVGIG (reference sequence). CDR3 in amino acids: CAWIRDRSYEQYF. Written as DNA, the CDR3 is TGTGCCTGGATTAGAGACAGGTCCTACGAGCAGTACTTC.

This clone was counted between two and nine times. The chain uses TRBV5-6 and TRBJ1-3, with TRBD1 identical over 7 bases. The CDR3 is 16 residues long. Trimming took 3 bases from V and 0 from J; bases not matched to a gene: 6. CDR1 and CDR2 from the germline V gene are SGHDT and YYEEEE. CDR3 loop: CASSSTGQASGNTIYF. CDR3 nucleotides: TGTGCCAGCAGCTCGACAGGACAGGCCTCTGGAAACACCATATATTTT.

This clone was seen only a few times. V and J are TRBV15 and TRBJ2-1; D is undetermined. V was cut by 4 bases and J by 7 bases, with 11 bases left in between. The CDR3 extends over 13 amino acids. Germline V lookup: CDR1 LNHNV, CDR2 YYDKDF (reference sequence). CDR3 loop: CATSNLMWNEQFF. The CDR3 DNA reads as TGTGCCACCAGCAATCTTATGTGGAATGAGCAGTTCTTC.

With respect to this clone: One junction end does not reproduce the germline sequence, and a read error may be involved. This sequence joins TRBV10-3 and TRBJ2-7, with a possible D match to TRBD1 (5 bases). This CDR3 has 11 residues. The germline CDR1 and CDR2 sequences are ENHRY and SYGVKD. CDR3 amino acids: CAIVAQGVVSF. In DNA form, the CDR3 reads TGTGCCATCGTCGCGCAAGGGGTTGTAAGCTTC.

V is TRBV4-1 and J is TRBJ2-7; 11 bases are shared with TRBD2. Trimming at V came to 0 bases and at J to 1 base, leaving 14 bases not matched to a gene. CDR1 is MGHRA, CDR2 YSYEKL, per germline. This CDR3 has 20 amino acids. The CDR3 sequence: CASSQDSVKPGLAVSYEQYF. CDR3 nucleotides: TGCGCCAGCAGCCAAGATTCGGTTAAACCGGGACTAGCGGTTTCCTACGAGCAGTACTTC.

The genes are TRBV10-3 and TRBJ1-6; 9 positions agree with TRBD1. The germline gives CDR1 ENHRY, CDR2 SYGVKD. Trimming removed 0 bases from V and 7 bases from J; junction bases left unmatched: 1. The CDR3 runs to 15 residues. The CDR3 region is CAISESGTGNSPLHF. The CDR3 region has the DNA TGTGCCATCAGTGAGTCCGGGACAGGGAATTCACCCCTCCACTTT.

CDR3 region: CSVRPRAGGDEQYF. The CDR3 DNA is TGCAGCGTGAGGCCCCGAGCCGGGGGTGATGAGCAGTACTTC. The genes are TRBV29-1 and TRBJ2-7, with a weak D call TRBD2 (6 bases). There are 14 residues in the CDR3. Per germline, CDR1 SQVTM and CDR2 ANQGSEA. Trimming cost V 6 bases and J 7 bases, with 22 bases left between them.

The chain combines TRBV7-9 with TRBJ2-7; a weak D match, TRBD1 (5 bases). Germline V gives CDR1 SEHNR, CDR2 FQNEAQ (reference sequence). V lost 5 bases and J lost 2, with 16 bases in between. The CDR3 sequence is 15 residues long. Here the CDR3 reads CASSPLGAPAYEQYF. The CDR3, as DNA: TGTGCCAGCAGCCCCCTTGGGGCGCCGGCCTACGAGCAGTACTTC. Full variable domain (rest looked up from reference TRBV7-9 and TRBJ2-7): DTGVSQNPRHKITKRGQNVTFRCDPISEHNRLYWYRQTLGQGPEFLTYFQNEAQLEKSRLLSDRFSAERPKGSFSTLEIQRTEQGDSAMYLCASSPLGAPAYEQYFGPGTRLTVT.

The chain carries TRBV7-9 and TRBJ1-1; D gene ambiguous. Germline loops: CDR1 SEHNR, CDR2 FQNEAQ (reference sequence). The V end was cut by 5 bases, the J end by 4 bases, with 8 bases between. There are 12 residues in the CDR3. The CDR3 spells CASSTQATEAFF. The CDR3 coding sequence is TGTGCCAGCAGCACTCAGGCCACTGAAGCTTTCTTT.

The chain employs TRBV5-1 and TRBJ1-2; perhaps TRBD1 as D (6 bases). CDR1 is SGHRS and CDR2 is YFSETQ in the germline V gene. This CDR3 is built from 16 residues. V was cut by 4 bases and J by 5 bases, with 21 bases left in between. For the CDR3, the DNA is TGCGCCAGCAGCCCGGGGGCCGGGTCGGGGGCGTATGGCTACACCTTC. It codes for CASSPGAGSGAYGYTF. The variable domain in full, completed from reference TRBV5-1 and TRBJ1-2, reads KAGVTQTPRYLIKTRGQQVTLSCSPISGHRSVSWYQQTPGQGLQFLFEYFSETQRNKGNFPGRFSGRQFSNSRSEMNVSTLELGDSALYLCASSPGAGSGAYGYTFGSGTRLTVV.

This clone was seen only once. The chain combines TRBV10-3 with TRBJ2-2; the match to TRBD2 covers 9 bases. Per the germline V gene, CDR1 is ENHRY and CDR2 is SYGVKD. V lost 3 bases to trimming and J lost 6 bases; unmatched junction nucleotides: 11. The CDR3 is made up of 17 amino acids. DNA for the CDR3: TGTGCCATCAGTGATCCGAGCGGGGGGCCAGGTCCCGGGGAGCTGTTTTTT. Its translation: CAISDPSGGPGPGELFF.

The V gene is TRBV6-6, the J gene TRBJ1-5, with D tentatively TRBD1 (6 bases). Germline V lookup: CDR1 MNHNY, CDR2 SVGAGI (reference sequence). With 6 bases removed from V and 0 bases from J, the gap between germline ends came to 21 bases. The CDR3 runs to 18 residues. The DNA for the CDR3 is TGTGCCAGCAGCCGAAAGTGGGGACATGTTCTTAGCAATCAGCCCCAGCATTTT. This sequence encodes CASSRKWGHVLSNQPQHF.

The J gene is TRBJ2-5, the V gene TRBV14, with a tentative D call TRBD2 (5 bases). Trimming pared 1 base from V and 2 bases from J, leaving 11 bases between. The CDR3 totals 15 residues. The germline CDR1 and CDR2 sequences are SGHDN and FVKESK. CDR3: CASSQVMRAQETQYF. DNA of the CDR3: TGTGCCAGCAGCCAAGTCATGAGGGCGCAAGAGACCCAGTACTTC.